The rows below give T cell receptor beta chains drawn from one sample of a study of cytomegalovirus exposure and HLA in healthy donors. Using immunoSEQ multiplex PCR, the repertoire was profiled, and TCRdb retains in-frame clones only, with some absent. The sample lists 150,000 to 170,000 clones, around 74% occurring once. The sequencing input was PBMCs. The source of these receptors is a man aged 18-30 years in good health and CMV-seronegative. The CDR3 runs from the conserved cysteine through the conserved F or W. The order of the fields is clone size, D gene, V gene, J gene, CDR3 protein, CDR3 DNA. D genes are given only for firm matches. Part of the rows lack a size; the others show once, few, many or a class for expanded clones.

.	.	TRBV4-1	TRBJ1-6	CASSQERTAYNSPLHF	TGCGCCAGCAGCCAAGAAAGGACAGCCTATAATTCACCCCTCCACTTT
.	TRBD2	TRBV18	TRBJ2-7	CASSPTGGGWGQYF	TGTGCCAGCTCACCGACCGGGGGGGGCTGGGGGCAGTACTTC
.	TRBD2	TRBV7-9	TRBJ2-1	CASSSGLAGLNEQFF	TGTGCCAGCAGCTCGGGACTAGCGGGATTAAATGAGCAGTTCTTC
few	TRBD1	TRBV2	TRBJ2-7	CASKGGQRRDEQYF	TGTGCCAGCAAAGGGGGACAGCGAAGGGACGAGCAGTACTTC
.	TRBD2	TRBV6-6	TRBJ2-1	CASRGGLAGDGEQFF	TGTGCCAGCAGAGGGGGTCTAGCGGGAGATGGTGAGCAGTTCTTC
.	TRBD2	TRBV19	TRBJ2-1	CASSISSGLARVEQFF	TGTGCCAGTAGTATATCTTCGGGACTAGCTAGAGTTGAGCAGTTCTTC
once	TRBD2	TRBV9	TRBJ2-5	CASSVGSGGGETQYF	TGTGCCAGCAGCGTAGGGTCGGGAGGGGGAGAGACCCAGTACTTC
.	.	TRBV10-2	TRBJ2-1	CASSDEGTAYNEQFF	TGCGCCAGCAGTGACGAGGGAACCGCCTACAATGAGCAGTTCTTC
.	.	TRBV2	TRBJ2-7	CASGRGSYEQYF	TGTGCCAGCGGCAGAGGAAGTTACGAGCAGTACTTC
once	.	TRBV7-9	TRBJ1-4	CASRRDMGEKLFF	TGTGCCAGCCGACGGGACATGGGCGAAAAACTGTTTTTT
.	TRBD2	TRBV11-3	TRBJ2-1	CASSLDRTSGTSYNEQFF	TGTGCCAGCAGCTTAGACCGGACTAGCGGGACCTCCTACAATGAGCAGTTCTTC
.	.	TRBV5-6	TRBJ1-2	CASGIQAFYGYTF	TGTGCCAGCGGCATACAGGCTTTCTATGGCTACACCTTC
.	.	TRBV6-6	TRBJ1-1	CASRSGSEAFF	TGTGCCAGCAGGTCCGGGTCCGAAGCTTTCTTT
.	.	TRBV19	TRBJ1-1	CASSGNPQGLRTEAFF	TGTGCCAGTAGTGGCAATCCACAGGGTTTACGAACTGAAGCTTTCTTT
.	.	TRBV2	TRBJ2-1	CASREGWDNYNEQFF	TGTGCCAGCCGAGAGGGGTGGGACAATTACAATGAGCAGTTCTTC
few	TRBD2	TRBV7-2	TRBJ2-3	CASSAITGGDTQYF	TGTGCCAGCAGCGCCATTACGGGGGGAGATACGCAGTATTTT
once	.	TRBV5-3	TRBJ1-1	CARSFWATMNTEAFF	TGTGCCAGAAGCTTCTGGGCAACGATGAACACTGAAGCTTTCTTT
.	TRBD1	TRBV6-5	TRBJ1-2	CASRTTGGKNYGYTF	TGTGCCAGCAGAACCACAGGGGGCAAGAACTATGGCTACACCTTC
.	.	TRBV7-2	TRBJ2-7	CASSLVLGSEQYF	TGTGCCAGCAGCTTAGTTCTGGGCTCCGAGCAGTACTTC
.	.	TRBV18	TRBJ2-2	CASSTTHRGTGELFF	TGTGCCAGCTCAACCACCCATAGGGGCACCGGGGAGCTGTTTTTT
few	TRBD1	TRBV5-1	TRBJ1-5	CASSYDRDPYSNQPQHF	TGCGCCAGCAGCTACGACAGGGACCCCTATAGCAATCAGCCCCAGCATTTT
once	TRBD2	TRBV15	TRBJ2-7	CATSRGTSYEQYF	TGTGCCACCAGCAGAGGGACTAGCTACGAGCAGTACTTC
few	TRBD2	TRBV5-1	TRBJ2-7	CASSSTSGNYEQYF	TGCGCCAGCAGCTCGACTAGCGGAAACTACGAGCAGTACTTC
.	.	TRBV7-9	TRBJ1-4	CASSLERGGDEKLFF	TGTGCCAGCAGCTTAGAGCGGGGAGGGGATGAAAAACTGTTTTTT
.	TRBD2	TRBV6-5	TRBJ2-7	CASTSQLAGGNEQYF	TGTGCCAGCACCTCCCAACTAGCGGGAGGGAACGAGCAGTACTTC
.	TRBD1	TRBV27	TRBJ1-5	CASRTGTGDQPQHF	TGTGCCAGCAGGACCGGGACAGGGGATCAGCCCCAGCATTTT
once	TRBD2	TRBV30	TRBJ2-4	CAWSWTSGSRDIQYF	TGTGCCTGGAGTTGGACTAGCGGGAGTCGAGACATTCAGTACTTC
.	.	TRBV7-6	TRBJ1-3	CASSFGETGNTIYF	TGTGCCAGCAGCTTTGGGGAGACTGGAAACACCATATATTTT
once	.	TRBV6-5	TRBJ2-1	CASSRFAAVNEQFF	TGTGCCAGCAGTCGATTTGCGGCAGTCAATGAGCAGTTCTTC
.	.	TRBV18	TRBJ2-7	CASSPPSGSYEQYF	TGTGCCAGCTCACCTCCGTCGGGCTCCTACGAGCAGTACTTC
.	.	TRBV7-2	TRBJ1-1	CASSRVVGRTNTEAFF	TGTGCCAGCAGCCGGGTAGTAGGCAGGACAAACACTGAAGCTTTCTTT
.	TRBD2	TRBV29-1	TRBJ2-3	CSVDSGQSQYF	TGCAGCGTTGATAGCGGGCAATCGCAGTATTTT
few	.	TRBV9	TRBJ2-2	CASSVESGRGTGELFF	TGTGCCAGCAGCGTAGAATCCGGGAGAGGCACCGGGGAGCTGTTTTTT
.	TRBD1	TRBV28	TRBJ1-5	CASSPGQGNQPQHF	TGTGCCAGCAGCCCGGGACAGGGGAATCAGCCCCAGCATTTT
.	TRBD2	TRBV7-9	TRBJ2-7	CASSSRGLAGGQLYEQYF	TGTGCCAGCAGCTCGAGGGGACTAGCGGGAGGCCAACTTTACGAGCAGTACTTC
.	TRBD2	TRBV5-4	TRBJ2-5	CASRLAGGEETQYF	TGTGCCAGCAGGTTGGCGGGAGGGGAAGAGACCCAGTACTTC
.	TRBD2	TRBV10-1	TRBJ2-1	CASSWEASGNEQFF	TGCGCCAGCAGTTGGGAGGCTAGCGGCAATGAGCAGTTCTTC
few	TRBD2	TRBV5-1	TRBJ2-3	CASSVSTSGSSTDTQYF	TGCGCCAGCAGCGTATCGACTAGCGGGTCTAGCACAGATACGCAGTATTTT
.	.	TRBV7-8	TRBJ2-5	CASSPNRAQETQYF	TGTGCCAGCAGTCCTAACAGGGCTCAAGAGACCCAGTACTTC
.	.	TRBV28	TRBJ1-5	CASSPGTLDQPQHF	TGTGCCAGCAGTCCAGGGACACTCGATCAGCCCCAGCATTTT
.	TRBD2	TRBV5-4	TRBJ2-7	CASSSYGTNPYEQYF	TGTGCCAGCAGCTCATACGGGACTAATCCCTACGAGCAGTACTTC
few	.	TRBV12-2	TRBJ2-7	CASRSRQPQGEQYF	TGTGCAAGTCGCTCTAGACAGCCTCAGGGCGAGCAGTACTTC